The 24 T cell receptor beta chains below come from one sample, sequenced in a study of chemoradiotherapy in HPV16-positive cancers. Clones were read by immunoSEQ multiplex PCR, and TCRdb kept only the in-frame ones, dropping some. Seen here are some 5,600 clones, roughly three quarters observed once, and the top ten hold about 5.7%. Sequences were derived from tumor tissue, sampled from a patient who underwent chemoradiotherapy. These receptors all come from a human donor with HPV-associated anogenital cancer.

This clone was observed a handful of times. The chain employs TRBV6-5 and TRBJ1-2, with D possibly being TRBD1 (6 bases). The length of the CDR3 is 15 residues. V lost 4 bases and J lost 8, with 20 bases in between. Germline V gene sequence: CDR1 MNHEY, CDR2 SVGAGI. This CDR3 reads CASSFTTGSGDGYTF. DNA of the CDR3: TGTGCCAGCAGTTTTACAACAGGGTCGGGGGACGGCTACACCTTC.

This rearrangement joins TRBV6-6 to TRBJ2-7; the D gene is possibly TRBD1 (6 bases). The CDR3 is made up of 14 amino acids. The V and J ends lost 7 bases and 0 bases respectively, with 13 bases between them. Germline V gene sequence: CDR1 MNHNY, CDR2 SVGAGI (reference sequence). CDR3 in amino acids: CASNIGTSSYEQYF. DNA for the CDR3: TGTGCCAGCAATATTGGGACATCCTCCTACGAGCAGTACTTC.

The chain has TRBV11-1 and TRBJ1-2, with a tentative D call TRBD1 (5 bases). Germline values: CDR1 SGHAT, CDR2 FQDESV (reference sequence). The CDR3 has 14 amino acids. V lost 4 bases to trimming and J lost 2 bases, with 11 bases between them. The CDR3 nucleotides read TGTGCCAGCAGCTCGGGACGGAACAACTATGGCTACACCTTC. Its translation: CASSSGRNNYGYTF.

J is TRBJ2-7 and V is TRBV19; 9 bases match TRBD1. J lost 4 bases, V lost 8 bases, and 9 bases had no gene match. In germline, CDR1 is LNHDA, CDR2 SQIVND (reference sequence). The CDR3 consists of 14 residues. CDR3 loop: CASQSTGGIYEQYF. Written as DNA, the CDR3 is TGTGCCAGTCAGTCAACAGGGGGCATTTACGAGCAGTACTTC.

CDR3 sequence (DNA): TGTGCCAGCAGCCCCTTCCGAGGACAGGGATCGAACACTGAAGCTTTCTTT. It encodes CASSPFRGQGSNTEAFF. The V gene is TRBV7-9, the J gene TRBJ1-1; the match to TRBD1 covers 8 bases. V shed 5 bases and J 1 base; nucleotides not matched to a gene: 12. The CDR3 has 17 amino acids. Germline V gene data show CDR1 as SEHNR and CDR2 as FQNEAQ (reference sequence).

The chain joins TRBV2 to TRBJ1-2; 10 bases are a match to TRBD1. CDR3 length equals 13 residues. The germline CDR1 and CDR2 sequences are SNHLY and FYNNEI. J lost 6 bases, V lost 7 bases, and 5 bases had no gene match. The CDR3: CASKADRGHGYTF. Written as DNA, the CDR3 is TGTGCCAGCAAGGCCGACAGGGGGCATGGCTACACCTTC.

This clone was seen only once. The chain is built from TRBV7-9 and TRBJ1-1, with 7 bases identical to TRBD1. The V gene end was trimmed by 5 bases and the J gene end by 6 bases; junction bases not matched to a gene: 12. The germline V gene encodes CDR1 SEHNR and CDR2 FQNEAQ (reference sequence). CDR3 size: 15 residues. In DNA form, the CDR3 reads TGTGCCAGCAGCCCCGGGGGCAGGGGGTTCGCTGAAGCTTTCTTT. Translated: CASSPGGRGFAEAFF.

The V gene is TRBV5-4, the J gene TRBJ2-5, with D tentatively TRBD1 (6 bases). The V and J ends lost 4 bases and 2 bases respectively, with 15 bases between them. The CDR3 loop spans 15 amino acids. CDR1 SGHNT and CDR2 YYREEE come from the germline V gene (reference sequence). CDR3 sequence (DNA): TGTGCCAGCAGCCCCTCACAGACAGGACAAGAGACCCAGTACTTC. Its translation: CASSPSQTGQETQYF.

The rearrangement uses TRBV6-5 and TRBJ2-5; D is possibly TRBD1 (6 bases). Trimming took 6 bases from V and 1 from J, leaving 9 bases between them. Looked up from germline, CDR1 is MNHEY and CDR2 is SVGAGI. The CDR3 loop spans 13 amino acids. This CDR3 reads CASSGDTQETQYF. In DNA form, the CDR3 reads TGTGCCAGCAGCGGGGACACCCAAGAGACCCAGTACTTC.

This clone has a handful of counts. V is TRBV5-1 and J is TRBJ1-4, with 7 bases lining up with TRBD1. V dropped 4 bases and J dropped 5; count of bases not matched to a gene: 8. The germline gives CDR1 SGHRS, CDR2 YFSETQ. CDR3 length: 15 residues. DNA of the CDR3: TGCGCCAGCAGCCCAGGGACAGCCATAAATGAAAAACTGTTTTTT. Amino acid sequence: CASSPGTAINEKLFF.

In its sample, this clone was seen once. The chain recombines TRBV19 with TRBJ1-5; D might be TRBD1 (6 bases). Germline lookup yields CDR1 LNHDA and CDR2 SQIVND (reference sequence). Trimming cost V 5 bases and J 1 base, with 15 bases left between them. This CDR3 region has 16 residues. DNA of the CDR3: TGTGCCAGTAGTCCGAGGGGGGGAGTAAGCAATCAGCCCCAGCATTTT. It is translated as CASSPRGGVSNQPQHF.

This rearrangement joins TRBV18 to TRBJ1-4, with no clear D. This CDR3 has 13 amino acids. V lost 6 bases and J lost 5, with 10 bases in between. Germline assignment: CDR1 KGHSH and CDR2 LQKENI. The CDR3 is CASSPRENEKLFF. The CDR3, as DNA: TGTGCCAGCTCCCCCCGGGAGAATGAAAAACTGTTTTTT.

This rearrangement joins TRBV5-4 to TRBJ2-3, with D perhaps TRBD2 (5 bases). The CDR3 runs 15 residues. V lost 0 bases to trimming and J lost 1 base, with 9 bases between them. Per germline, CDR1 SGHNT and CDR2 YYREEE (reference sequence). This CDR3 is CASSLELGGTDTQYF. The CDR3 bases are TGTGCCAGCAGCTTGGAACTCGGGGGCACAGATACGCAGTATTTT. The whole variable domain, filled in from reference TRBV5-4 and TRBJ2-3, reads ETGVTQSPTHLIKTRGQQVTLRCSSQSGHNTVSWYQQALGQGPQFIFQYYREEENGRGNFPPRFSGLQFPNYSSELNVNALELDDSALYLCASSLELGGTDTQYFGPGTRLTVL.

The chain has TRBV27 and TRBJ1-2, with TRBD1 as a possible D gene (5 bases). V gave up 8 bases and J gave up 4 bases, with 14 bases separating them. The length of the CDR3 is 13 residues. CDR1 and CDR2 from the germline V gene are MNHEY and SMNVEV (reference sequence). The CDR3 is CASLGDQSYGYTF. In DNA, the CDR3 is TGTGCCAGCCTAGGGGATCAGTCCTATGGCTACACCTTC.

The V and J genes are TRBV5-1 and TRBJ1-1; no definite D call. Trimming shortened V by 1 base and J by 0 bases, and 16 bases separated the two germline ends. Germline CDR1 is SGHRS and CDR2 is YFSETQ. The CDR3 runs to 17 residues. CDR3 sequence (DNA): TGCGCCAGCAGCTTGTTTATAAAAGAGGGTTTGAACACTGAAGCTTTCTTT. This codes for CASSLFIKEGLNTEAFF.

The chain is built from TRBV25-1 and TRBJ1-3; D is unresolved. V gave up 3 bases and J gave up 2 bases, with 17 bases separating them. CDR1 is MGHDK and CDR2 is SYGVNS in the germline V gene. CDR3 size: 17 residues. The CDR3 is CASSDAGGGKTGNTIYF. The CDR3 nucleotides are TGTGCCAGCAGTGATGCTGGCGGAGGTAAAACTGGAAACACCATATATTTT.

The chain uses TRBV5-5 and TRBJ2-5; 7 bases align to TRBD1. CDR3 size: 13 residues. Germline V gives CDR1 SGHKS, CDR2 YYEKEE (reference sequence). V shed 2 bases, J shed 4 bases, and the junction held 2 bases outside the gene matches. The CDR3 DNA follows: TGTGCCAGCAGCTTAGGGGGCTCAGAGACCCAGTACTTC. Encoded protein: CASSLGGSETQYF.

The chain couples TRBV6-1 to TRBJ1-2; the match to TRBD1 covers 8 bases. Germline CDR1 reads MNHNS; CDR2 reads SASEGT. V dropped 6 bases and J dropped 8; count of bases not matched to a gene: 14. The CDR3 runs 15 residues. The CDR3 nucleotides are TGTGCCAGCAGGTCCCAGACAGGGGTCTTCTCCGGCTACACCTTC. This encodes CASRSQTGVFSGYTF.

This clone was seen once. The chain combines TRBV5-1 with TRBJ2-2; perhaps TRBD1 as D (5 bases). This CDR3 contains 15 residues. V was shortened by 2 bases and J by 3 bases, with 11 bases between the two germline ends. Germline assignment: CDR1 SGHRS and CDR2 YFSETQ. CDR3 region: CASSLGHRDTGELFF. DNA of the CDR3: TGCGCCAGCAGCTTAGGACATAGGGACACCGGGGAGCTGTTTTTT.

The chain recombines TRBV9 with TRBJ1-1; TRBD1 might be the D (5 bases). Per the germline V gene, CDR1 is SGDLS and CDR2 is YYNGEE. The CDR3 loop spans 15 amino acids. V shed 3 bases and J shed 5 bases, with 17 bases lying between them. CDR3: CASSDHGGERTEAFF. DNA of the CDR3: TGTGCCAGCAGCGACCATGGGGGGGAAAGAACTGAAGCTTTCTTT. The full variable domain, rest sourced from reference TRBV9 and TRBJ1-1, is DSGVTQTPKHLITATGQRVTLRCSPRSGDLSVYWYQQSLDQGLQFLIQYYNGEERAKGNILERFSAQQFPDLHSELNLSSLELGDSALYFCASSDHGGERTEAFFGQGTRLTVV.

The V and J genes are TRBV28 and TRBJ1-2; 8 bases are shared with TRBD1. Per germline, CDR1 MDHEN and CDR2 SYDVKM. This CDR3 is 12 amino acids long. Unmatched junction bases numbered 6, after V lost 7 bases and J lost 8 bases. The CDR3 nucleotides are TGTGCCAGCAACGGACAGGGTTTCGGCTACACCTTC. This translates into CASNGQGFGYTF.

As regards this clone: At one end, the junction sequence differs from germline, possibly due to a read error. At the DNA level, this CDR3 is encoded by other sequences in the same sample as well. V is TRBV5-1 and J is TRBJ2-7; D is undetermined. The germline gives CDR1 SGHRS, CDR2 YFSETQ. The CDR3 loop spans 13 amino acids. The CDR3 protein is CASSLEARREQYF. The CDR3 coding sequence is TGCGCCAGTAGCTTGGAAGCGAGAAGGGAGCAGTACTTC.

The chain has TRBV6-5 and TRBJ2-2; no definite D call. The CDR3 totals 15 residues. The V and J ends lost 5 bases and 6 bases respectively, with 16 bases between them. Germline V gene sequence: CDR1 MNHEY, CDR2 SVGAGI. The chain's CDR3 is CASSPAVGLAGELFF. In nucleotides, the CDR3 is TGTGCCAGCAGTCCCGCCGTGGGGTTAGCCGGGGAGCTGTTTTTT.

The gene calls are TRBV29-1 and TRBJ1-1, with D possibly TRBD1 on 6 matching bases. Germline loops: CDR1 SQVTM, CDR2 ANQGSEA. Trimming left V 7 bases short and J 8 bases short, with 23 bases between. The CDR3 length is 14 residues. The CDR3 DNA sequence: TGCAGCGGACAAGGGGGGAGGGGGGTGGAAGAAGCTTTCTTT. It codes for CSGQGGRGVEEAFF. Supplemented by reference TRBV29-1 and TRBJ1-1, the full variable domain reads SAVISQKPSRDICQRGTSLTIQCQVDSQVTMMFWYRQQPGQSLTLIATANQGSEATYESGFVIDKFPISRPNLTFSTLTVSNMSPEDSSIYLCSGQGGRGVEEAFFGQGTRLTVV.